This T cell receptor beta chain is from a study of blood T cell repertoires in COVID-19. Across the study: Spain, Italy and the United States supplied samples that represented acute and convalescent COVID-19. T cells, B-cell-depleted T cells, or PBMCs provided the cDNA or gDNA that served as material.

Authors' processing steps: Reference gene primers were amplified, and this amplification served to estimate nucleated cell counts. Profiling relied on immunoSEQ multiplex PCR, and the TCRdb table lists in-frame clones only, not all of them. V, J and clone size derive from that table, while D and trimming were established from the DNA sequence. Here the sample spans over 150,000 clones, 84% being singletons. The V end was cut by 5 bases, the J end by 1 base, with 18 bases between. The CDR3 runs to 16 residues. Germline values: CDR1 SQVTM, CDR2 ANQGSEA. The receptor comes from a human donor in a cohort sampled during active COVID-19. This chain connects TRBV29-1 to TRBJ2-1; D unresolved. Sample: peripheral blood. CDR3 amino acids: CSVPSRPTLSYNEQFF. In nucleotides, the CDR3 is TGCAGCGTTCCTTCGCGGCCGACCCTTTCCTACAATGAGCAGTTCTTC.